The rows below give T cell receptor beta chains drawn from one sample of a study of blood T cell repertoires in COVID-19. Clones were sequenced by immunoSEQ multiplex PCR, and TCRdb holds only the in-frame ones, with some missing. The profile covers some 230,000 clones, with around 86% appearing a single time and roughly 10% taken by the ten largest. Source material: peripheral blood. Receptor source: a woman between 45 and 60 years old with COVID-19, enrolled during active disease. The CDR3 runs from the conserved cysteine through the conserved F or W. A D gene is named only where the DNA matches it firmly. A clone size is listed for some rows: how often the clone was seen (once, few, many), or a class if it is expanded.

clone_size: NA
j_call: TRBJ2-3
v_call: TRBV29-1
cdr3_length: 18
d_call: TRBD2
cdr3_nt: TGCAGCTCCTCCGGGACTAGCGGGGGGGCCCCGATCCCAAATACGCAGTATTTT
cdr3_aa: CSSSGTSGGAPIPNTQYF

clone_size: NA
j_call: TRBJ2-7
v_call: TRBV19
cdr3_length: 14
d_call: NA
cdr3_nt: TGTGCCAGTAGTAGGGGACTCTACTCCTACGAGCAGTACTTC
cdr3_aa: CASSRGLYSYEQYF

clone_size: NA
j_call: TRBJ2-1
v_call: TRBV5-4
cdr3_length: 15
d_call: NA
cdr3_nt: TGTGCCAGCAGCTTGGAGGGGGGGGCCTACAATGAGCAGTTCTTC
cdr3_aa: CASSLEGGAYNEQFF

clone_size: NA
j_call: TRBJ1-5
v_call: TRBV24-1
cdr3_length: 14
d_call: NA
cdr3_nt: TGTGCCACCCAGCCATCACCGGGGAATCAGCCCCAGCATTTT
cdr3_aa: CATQPSPGNQPQHF

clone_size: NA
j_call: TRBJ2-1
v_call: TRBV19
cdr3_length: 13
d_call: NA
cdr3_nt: TGTGCCAGTAGCAGGGTAGGCTACAATGAGCAGTTCTTC
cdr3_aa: CASSRVGYNEQFF

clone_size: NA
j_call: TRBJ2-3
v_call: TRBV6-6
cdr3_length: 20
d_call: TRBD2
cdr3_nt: TGTGCCAGCAGCGGCCCTGGGATAGCGGGGGGCCCGAAAGGCACAGATACGCAGTATTTT
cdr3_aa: CASSGPGIAGGPKGTDTQYF

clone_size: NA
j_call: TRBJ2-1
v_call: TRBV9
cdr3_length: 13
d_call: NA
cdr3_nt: TGTGCCAGCAGCGCCCGGACACACAATGAGCAGTTCTTC
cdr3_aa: CASSARTHNEQFF

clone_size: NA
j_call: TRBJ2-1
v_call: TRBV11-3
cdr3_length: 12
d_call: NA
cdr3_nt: TGTGCCAGCAGCTTAAGGGGTCATGAGCAGTTCTTC
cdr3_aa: CASSLRGHEQFF

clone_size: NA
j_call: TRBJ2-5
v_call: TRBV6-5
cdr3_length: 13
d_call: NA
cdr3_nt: TGTGCCGGCACCAGACTAGGGTTTGAGACCCAGTACTTC
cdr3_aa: CAGTRLGFETQYF

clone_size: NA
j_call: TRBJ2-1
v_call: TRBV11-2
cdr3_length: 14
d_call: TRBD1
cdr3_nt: TGTGCCAGCAGCTTAAGGGGACAGGGCGGAGAGCAGTTCTTC
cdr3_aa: CASSLRGQGGEQFF

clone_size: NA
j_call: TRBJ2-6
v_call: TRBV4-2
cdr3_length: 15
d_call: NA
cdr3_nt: TGTGCCAGCAGCCAAGAAGGACAGGGGGCCAACGTCCTGACTTTC
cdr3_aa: CASSQEGQGANVLTF

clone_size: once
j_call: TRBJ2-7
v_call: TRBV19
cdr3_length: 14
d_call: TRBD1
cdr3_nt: TGTGCCAGTAGTTTTGGGACAGGGGGCGGCGAGCAGTACTTC
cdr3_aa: CASSFGTGGGEQYF

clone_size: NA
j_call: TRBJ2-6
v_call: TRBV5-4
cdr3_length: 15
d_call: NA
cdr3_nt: TGTGCCAGCAGCCGACTCAACTCTGGGGCCAACGTCCTGACTTTC
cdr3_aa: CASSRLNSGANVLTF

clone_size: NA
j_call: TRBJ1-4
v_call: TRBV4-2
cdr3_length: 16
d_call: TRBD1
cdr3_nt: TGTGCCAGCAGCCAAGAAGGACAGGGGAGAAATGAAAAACTGTTTTTT
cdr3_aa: CASSQEGQGRNEKLFF

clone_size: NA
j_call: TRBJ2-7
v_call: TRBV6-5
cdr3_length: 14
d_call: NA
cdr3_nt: TGTGCCAGCAGTTACAGCGCAGGGGAGGGAGAGCAGTACTTC
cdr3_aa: CASSYSAGEGEQYF

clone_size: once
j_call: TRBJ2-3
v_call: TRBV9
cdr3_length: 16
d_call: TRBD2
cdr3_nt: TGTGCCAGCAGCGCTATAGCGGGTCCCGTCTCAGATACGCAGTATTTT
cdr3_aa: CASSAIAGPVSDTQYF

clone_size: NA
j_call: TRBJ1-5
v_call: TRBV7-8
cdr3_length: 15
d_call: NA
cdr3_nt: TGTGCCAGCAGCTTAGGGGGGGGGCTCAATCAGCCCCAGCATTTT
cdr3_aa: CASSLGGGLNQPQHF

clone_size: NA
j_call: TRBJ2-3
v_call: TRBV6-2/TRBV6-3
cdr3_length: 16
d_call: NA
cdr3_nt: TGTGCCAGCAGTTACTCGTACGGGGGGCTCACAGATACGCAGTATTTT
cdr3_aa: CASSYSYGGLTDTQYF

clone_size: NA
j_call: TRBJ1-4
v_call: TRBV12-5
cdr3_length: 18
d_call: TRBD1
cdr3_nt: TGTGCTAGTGAAATCGGACAGGGGGCCTCCCTAACTAATGAAAAACTGTTTTTT
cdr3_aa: CASEIGQGASLTNEKLFF

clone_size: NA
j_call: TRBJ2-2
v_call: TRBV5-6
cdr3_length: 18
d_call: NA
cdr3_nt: TGTGCCAGCAGCTTGTTGCGGAGTCCCAACTCTATCACCGGGGAGCTGTTTTTT
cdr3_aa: CASSLLRSPNSITGELFF

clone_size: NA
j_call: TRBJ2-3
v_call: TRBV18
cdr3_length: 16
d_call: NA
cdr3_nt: TGTGCCAGCTCACCACCGGAGCGGCCCCGCACAGATACGCAGTATTTT
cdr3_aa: CASSPPERPRTDTQYF

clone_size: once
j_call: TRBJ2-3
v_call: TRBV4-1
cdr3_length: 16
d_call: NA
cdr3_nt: TGCGCCAGCAGCCAAGTGATGGGCAGACGCACAGATACGCAGTATTTT
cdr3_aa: CASSQVMGRRTDTQYF

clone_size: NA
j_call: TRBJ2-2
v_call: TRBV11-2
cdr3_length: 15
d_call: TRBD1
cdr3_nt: TGTGCCAGCAGCTGGACAGGGGGTGTTACCGGGGAGCTGTTTTTT
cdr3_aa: CASSWTGGVTGELFF

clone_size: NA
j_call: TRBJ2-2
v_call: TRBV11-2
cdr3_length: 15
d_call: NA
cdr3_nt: TGTGCCAGCAGCTTATACAGGTCAACAACCGGGGAGCTGTTTTTT
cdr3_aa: CASSLYRSTTGELFF

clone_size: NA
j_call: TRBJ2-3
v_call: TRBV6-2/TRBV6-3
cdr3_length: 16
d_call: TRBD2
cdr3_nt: TGTGCCAGCAGTTACTCGACTAGCGGGGGGACAGGTACGCAGTATTTT
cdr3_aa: CASSYSTSGGTGTQYF